Listed below are T cell receptor beta chains from one sample, sequenced in a study of graft-versus-host responses after intestinal transplantation. The protocol was immunoSEQ multiplex PCR, while the TCRdb copy is restricted to in-frame clones and leaves out a portion. This repertoire shows roughly 4,700 clones, 27% found once; its top ten account for over 7%. The specimen comprised alloreactive CD8+ T cells from a mixed lymphocyte reaction culture, sampled before intestinal transplant. These receptors originate from a human patient who received an intestinal transplant. CDR3s include the opening cysteine and the closing phenylalanine or tryptophan. Fields, in order: J gene, clone size, V gene, D gene, CDR3 DNA, CDR3 protein. The D gene is left open where the match is weak. Not every row has a clone size; where given, it reads once, few, many or a size class.

j_gene: TRBJ2-7
abundance: .
v_gene: TRBV25-1
d_gene: .
CDR3nt: TGTGCCAGCAGTGACCAGGGATCGGCCGGCGAGCAGTACTTC
CDR3aa: CASSDQGSAGEQYF

j_gene: TRBJ1-4
abundance: .
v_gene: TRBV6-5
d_gene: TRBD1
CDR3nt: TGTGCCAGCAGTTTTTATCCGGGACAGGGGAATGAAAAACTGTTTTTT
CDR3aa: CASSFYPGQGNEKLFF

j_gene: TRBJ2-5
abundance: large
v_gene: TRBV7-7
d_gene: .
CDR3nt: TGTGCTAGCAGCTTAGCGCAGGGGGGTTCGGAGACCCAGTACTTC
CDR3aa: CASSLAQGGSETQYF

j_gene: TRBJ2-7
abundance: .
v_gene: TRBV5-8
d_gene: .
CDR3nt: TGTGCCAGCAGCTTGGTTGGGGGGTACGAGCAGTACTTC
CDR3aa: CASSLVGGYEQYF

j_gene: TRBJ1-1
abundance: few
v_gene: TRBV19
d_gene: .
CDR3nt: TGTGCCAGTAGTATGGGGGGGGATGAGGCTTTCTTT
CDR3aa: CASSMGGDEAFF

j_gene: TRBJ2-1
abundance: large
v_gene: TRBV28
d_gene: .
CDR3nt: TGTGCCAGCAGTTTAGAGCGGATCGGAGATGAGCAGTTCTTC
CDR3aa: CASSLERIGDEQFF

j_gene: TRBJ1-3
abundance: few
v_gene: TRBV27
d_gene: .
CDR3nt: TGTGCCAGCAGTCGGACGGTGGGCTCTGGAAACACCATATATTTT
CDR3aa: CASSRTVGSGNTIYF

j_gene: TRBJ2-2
abundance: .
v_gene: TRBV11-3
d_gene: TRBD2
CDR3nt: TGTGCCAGCAGCTTGGGACTAGGGGTCTCCGGGGAGCTGTTTTTT
CDR3aa: CASSLGLGVSGELFF

j_gene: TRBJ2-5
abundance: medium-sized
v_gene: TRBV30
d_gene: .
CDR3nt: TGTGCCTGGGGCCCAGGAGGCCAAGAGACCCAGTACTTC
CDR3aa: CAWGPGGQETQYF

j_gene: TRBJ2-2
abundance: .
v_gene: TRBV16
d_gene: .
CDR3nt: TGTGCCAGCAGCCAATTAACCGGGGAGCTGTTTTTT
CDR3aa: CASSQLTGELFF

j_gene: TRBJ2-2
abundance: few
v_gene: TRBV9
d_gene: .
CDR3nt: TGTGCCAGCAGCGCGGGGGTGATGGATCCCACCGGGGAGCTGTTTTTT
CDR3aa: CASSAGVMDPTGELFF

j_gene: TRBJ2-1
abundance: few
v_gene: TRBV27
d_gene: TRBD1
CDR3nt: TGTGCCAGCAGTCCCCGGAGGTGGGGACAGGGGGCAGGCTCCTACAATGAGCAGTTCTTC
CDR3aa: CASSPRRWGQGAGSYNEQFF

j_gene: TRBJ1-2
abundance: medium-sized
v_gene: TRBV6-1
d_gene: .
CDR3nt: TGTGCCAGCAGTGAATGGGGGGTTTCTAACTATGGCTACACCTTC
CDR3aa: CASSEWGVSNYGYTF

j_gene: TRBJ1-1
abundance: .
v_gene: TRBV4-3
d_gene: .
CDR3nt: TGCGCCAGCAGTCCTCATAACACTGAAGCTTTCTTT
CDR3aa: CASSPHNTEAFF

j_gene: TRBJ2-3
abundance: .
v_gene: TRBV5-1
d_gene: TRBD1
CDR3nt: TGCGCCAGCAGAAGGACAGGGGTGACAGATACGCAGTATTTT
CDR3aa: CASRRTGVTDTQYF

j_gene: TRBJ2-7
abundance: .
v_gene: TRBV11-3
d_gene: .
CDR3nt: TGTGCCAGCAGCTTAGGCTCCAGGGGAAGCTACGAGCAGTACTTC
CDR3aa: CASSLGSRGSYEQYF

j_gene: TRBJ2-5
abundance: .
v_gene: TRBV20-1
d_gene: TRBD2
CDR3nt: TGCAGTGCTAGGCGGGGGGCTACCCAGTACTTC
CDR3aa: CSARRGATQYF

j_gene: TRBJ2-1
abundance: .
v_gene: TRBV27
d_gene: TRBD2
CDR3nt: TGTGCCAGCAGTTTAAAACTTTCTAGCGGCTACAATGAGCAGTTCTTC
CDR3aa: CASSLKLSSGYNEQFF

j_gene: TRBJ1-1
abundance: .
v_gene: TRBV7-6
d_gene: .
CDR3nt: TGTGCCCGCAGCTTAGGGACTGAAGCTTTCTTT
CDR3aa: CARSLGTEAFF